This T cell receptor (beta chain) appears in the sequencing data of a study of T cell changes during pregnancy in multiple sclerosis. Repertoires were generated with immunoSEQ multiplex PCR, while TCRdb's copy carries only in-frame clones and drops some. The sample carries approximately 42,000 clones, 80% to 90% recorded once. This CDR3 contains 13 residues. Trimming took off 3 bases at V and 4 bases at J, with 10 bases between the two ends. CDR1 is MNHNS and CDR2 is SASEGT in the germline V gene. Sample: CD4+ T cells from peripheral blood mononuclear cells, taken before pregnancy. V and J are TRBV6-1 and TRBJ2-7; a weak D match, TRBD2 (5 bases). The receptor's source is a female donor with multiple sclerosis, enrolled in a pregnancy study. The CDR3 coding sequence is TGTGCCAGCAGTGAGCTAGGGAGATACGAGCAGTACTTC. Amino acids: CASSELGRYEQYF.